This TCR beta chain was sequenced in a study of CD8+ T cells in alopecia areata. Trimming removed 9 bases from V and 6 bases from J, with 7 bases in between. CDR1 is MNHEY and CDR2 is SVGAGI in the germline V gene. CDR3 length equals 10 residues. Sequencing relied on a cDNA template that was reverse transcribed from extracted RNA. Using immunoSEQ multiplex PCR, the repertoire was profiled, and TCRdb retains in-frame clones only, with some absent. This table has some 120,000 clones, about 50% appearing once. J is TRBJ2-3 and V is TRBV6-5; D is undetermined. Sequencing was carried out using NKG2D-low CD8+ T cells sorted from blood. This sequence originates from a human donor with alopecia areata. CDR3 bases: TGTGCCAGGGACGGCGATACGCAGTATTTT. Its protein is CARDGDTQYF.